A selection of T cell receptor beta chains follows, all from one sample in a study of T cells expressing NK-cell markers. TCRdb reprocessed the 5' RACE reads and keeps a single row for each CDR3 protein, giving no DNA. The table for this sample gives about 110,000 distinct CDR3 sequences. Source material: blood T cells: a sorted CD56 or NKG2C T cell subset, CD4+ or CD8+ T cells, or bulk PBMC T cells (not recorded which). These receptors all come from a woman aged 18 to 75 in good health. The CDR3 runs from the conserved cysteine through the conserved F or W. Each record gives: J gene, V gene, CDR3 protein.

>TRBJ2-5|TRBV5-6
CASSPLKETQYF
>TRBJ1-1|TRBV4-3
CASSLGTGGMGTEAFF
>TRBJ2-4|TRBV20-1
CSGHPTKGNIQYF
>TRBJ2-7|TRBV3-1
CASSQDGLLNSYEQYF
>TRBJ1-5|TRBV4-1
CASSSSGNQPQHF
>TRBJ2-7|TRBV7-9
CASSSRNLDEQYF
>TRBJ2-3|TRBV10-2
CASSGRATESDTQYF
>TRBJ1-6|TRBV12-3/TRBV12-4
CASSFGGAYNSPLHF
>TRBJ1-2|TRBV7-8
CASSPSGGEGYTF
>TRBJ1-1|TRBV12-3/TRBV12-4
CVGGELTEAFF
>TRBJ2-7|TRBV12-3/TRBV12-4
CASSLGGGYYEQYF
>TRBJ1-2|TRBV7-9
CASSSPLEGANGYTF
>TRBJ1-2|TRBV15
CATSRAVEDNYGYTF
>TRBJ2-7|TRBV29-1
CSVEIFKGISYEQYF
>TRBJ2-7|TRBV7-9
CASSHRGSYEQYF
>TRBJ2-2|TRBV5-4
CAGERGTNTGELFF
>TRBJ2-5|TRBV21-1
CASSIPRGRGGQETQYF
>TRBJ2-5|TRBV13
CASSLMQTSGRAFQETQYF
>TRBJ1-5|TRBV19
CASNLPDSSNQPQHF
>TRBJ2-1|TRBV29-1
CSVEDEGGKGQFF
>TRBJ2-6|TRBV29-1
CSVARLDSGANVLTF
>TRBJ1-5|TRBV19
CASSGQGAPNQPQHF
>TRBJ1-1|TRBV29-1
CSGGRTGANTEAFF
>TRBJ2-5|TRBV12-3/TRBV12-4
CASSLAGGSQETQYF
>TRBJ2-1|TRBV29-1
CSVEDYGLAEPSYNEQFF
>TRBJ1-1|TRBV12-3/TRBV12-4
CASSPGLSGEAFF
>TRBJ2-1|TRBV29-1
CSVTGDYEQFF
>TRBJ2-7|TRBV4-2
CASTAGSGSGTYEQYF
>TRBJ2-5|TRBV27
CASSPSPNTAGTSGTQYF
>TRBJ1-5|TRBV7-9
CASSLEAGIQPQHF
>TRBJ1-1|TRBV29-1
CSVDWGRNTEAFF
>TRBJ2-7|TRBV27
CASSFNDGSYEQYF
>TRBJ2-7|TRBV7-2
CASSLLSTSGPYEQYF
>TRBJ1-2|TRBV7-3
CASSPSGGGNYGYTF
>TRBJ2-5|TRBV11-2
CASSLVRDQETQYF
>TRBJ1-1|TRBV9
CASSATGETEAFF
>TRBJ2-1|TRBV5-1
CASNPQTSYNEQFF
>TRBJ2-7|TRBV6-5
CASSYSNPGAYEQYF